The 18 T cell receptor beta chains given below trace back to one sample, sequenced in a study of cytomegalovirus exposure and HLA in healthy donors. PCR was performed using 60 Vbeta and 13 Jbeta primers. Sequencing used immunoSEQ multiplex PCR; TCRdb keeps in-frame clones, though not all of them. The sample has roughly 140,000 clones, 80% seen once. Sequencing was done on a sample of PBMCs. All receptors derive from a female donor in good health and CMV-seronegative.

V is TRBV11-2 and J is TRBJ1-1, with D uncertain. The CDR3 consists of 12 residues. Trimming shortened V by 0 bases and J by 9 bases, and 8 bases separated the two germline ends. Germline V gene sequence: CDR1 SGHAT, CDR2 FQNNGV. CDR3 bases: TGTGCCAGCAGCTTAGAATCGGGAAAAGCTTTCTTT. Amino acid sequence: CASSLESGKAFF.

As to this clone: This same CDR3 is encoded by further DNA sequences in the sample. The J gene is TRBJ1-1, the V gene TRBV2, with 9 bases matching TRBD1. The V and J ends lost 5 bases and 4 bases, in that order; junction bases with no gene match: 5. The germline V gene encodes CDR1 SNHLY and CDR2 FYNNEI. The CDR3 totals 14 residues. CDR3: CASSKGQGSTEAFF. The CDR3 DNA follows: TGTGCCAGCAGTAAAGGACAGGGGTCCACTGAAGCTTTCTTT.

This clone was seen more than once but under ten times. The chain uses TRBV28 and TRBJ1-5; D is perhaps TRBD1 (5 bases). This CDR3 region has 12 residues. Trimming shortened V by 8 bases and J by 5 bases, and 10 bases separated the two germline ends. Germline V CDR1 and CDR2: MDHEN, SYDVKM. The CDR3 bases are TGTGCCAGCTCCTGGGGGGATCAGCCCCAGCATTTT. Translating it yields CASSWGDQPQHF.

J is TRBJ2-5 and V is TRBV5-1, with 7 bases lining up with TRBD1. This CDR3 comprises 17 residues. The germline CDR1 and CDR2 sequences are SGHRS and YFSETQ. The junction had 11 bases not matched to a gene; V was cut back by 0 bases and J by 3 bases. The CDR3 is CASSLASVGGSEETQYF. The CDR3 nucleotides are TGCGCCAGCAGCTTGGCATCGGTAGGGGGCTCAGAAGAGACCCAGTACTTC.

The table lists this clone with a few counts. CDR3 coding DNA: TGTGCCAGCAGTCAGGGTTCTTTCTACGAGCAGTACTTC. This translates into CASSQGSFYEQYF. The genes are TRBV6-5 and TRBJ2-7; possible D gene TRBD1, 5 bases. Trimming took 5 bases from V and 3 from J, leaving 11 bases between them. The germline V gene encodes CDR1 MNHEY and CDR2 SVGAGI. CDR3 length equals 13 residues.

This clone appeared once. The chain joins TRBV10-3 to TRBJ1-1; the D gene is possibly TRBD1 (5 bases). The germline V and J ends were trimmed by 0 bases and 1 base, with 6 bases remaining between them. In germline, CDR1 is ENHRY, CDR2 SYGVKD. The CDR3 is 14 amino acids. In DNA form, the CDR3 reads TGTGCCATCAGTGAGTCAACAGGGAACACTGAAGCTTTCTTT. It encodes CAISESTGNTEAFF.

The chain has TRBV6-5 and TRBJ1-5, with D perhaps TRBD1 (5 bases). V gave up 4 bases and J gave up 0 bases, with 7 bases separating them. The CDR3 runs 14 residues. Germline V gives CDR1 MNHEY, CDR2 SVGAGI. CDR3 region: CASSSDSSNQPQHF. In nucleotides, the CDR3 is TGTGCCAGCAGTTCCGACAGTAGCAATCAGCCCCAGCATTTT.

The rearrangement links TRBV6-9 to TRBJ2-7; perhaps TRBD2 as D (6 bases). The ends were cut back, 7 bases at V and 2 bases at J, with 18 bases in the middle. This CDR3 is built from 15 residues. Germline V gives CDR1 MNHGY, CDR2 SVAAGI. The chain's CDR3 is CASTLWGVQAYEQYF. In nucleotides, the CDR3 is TGTGCCAGCACCTTATGGGGGGTTCAGGCCTACGAGCAGTACTTC.

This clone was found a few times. In nucleotides, the CDR3 is TGTGCCAGCAGCCTCAGGCTAGCGGACTACGAGCAGTACTTC. Amino acid sequence: CASSLRLADYEQYF. This chain connects TRBV6-1 to TRBJ2-7; 7 bases map to TRBD2. CDR3 length: 14 residues. Germline V CDR1 and CDR2: MNHNS, SASEGT. V was clipped by 6 bases and J by 3 bases; unmatched bases: 8.

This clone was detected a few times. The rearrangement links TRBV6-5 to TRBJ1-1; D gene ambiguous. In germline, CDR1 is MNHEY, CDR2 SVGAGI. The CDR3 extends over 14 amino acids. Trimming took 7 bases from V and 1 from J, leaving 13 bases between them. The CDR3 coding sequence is TGTGCCAGCAAAAGAGGGCCACAGAACACTGAAGCTTTCTTT. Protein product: CASKRGPQNTEAFF.

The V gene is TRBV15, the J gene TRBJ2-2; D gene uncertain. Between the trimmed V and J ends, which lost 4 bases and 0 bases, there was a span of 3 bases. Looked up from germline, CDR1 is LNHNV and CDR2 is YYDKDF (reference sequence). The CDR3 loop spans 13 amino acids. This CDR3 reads CATSTANTGELFF. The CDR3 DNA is TGTGCCACCAGCACAGCGAACACCGGGGAGCTGTTTTTT.

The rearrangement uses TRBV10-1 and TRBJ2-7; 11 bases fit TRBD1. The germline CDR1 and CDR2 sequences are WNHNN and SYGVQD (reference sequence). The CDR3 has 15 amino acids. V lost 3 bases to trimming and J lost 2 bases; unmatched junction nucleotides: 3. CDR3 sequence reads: CASSDEGQGAYEQYF. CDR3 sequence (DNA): TGCGCCAGCAGTGATGAGGGACAGGGGGCCTACGAGCAGTACTTC.

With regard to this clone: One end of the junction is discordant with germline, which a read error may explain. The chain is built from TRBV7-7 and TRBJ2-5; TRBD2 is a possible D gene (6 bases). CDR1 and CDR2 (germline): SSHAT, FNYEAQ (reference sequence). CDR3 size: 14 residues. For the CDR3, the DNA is TGTGCTAGCAGCCATAGCGGTGGGGGAGAGACCCAGTACTTC. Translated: CASSHSGGGETQYF.

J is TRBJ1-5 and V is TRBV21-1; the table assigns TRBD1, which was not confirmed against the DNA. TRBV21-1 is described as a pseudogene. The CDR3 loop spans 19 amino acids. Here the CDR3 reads CASSPQGQNKLEASQPQHF. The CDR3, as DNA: TGTGCCAGCAGCCCACAAGGACAGAATAAACTTGAGGCGAGTCAGCCCCAGCATTTT.

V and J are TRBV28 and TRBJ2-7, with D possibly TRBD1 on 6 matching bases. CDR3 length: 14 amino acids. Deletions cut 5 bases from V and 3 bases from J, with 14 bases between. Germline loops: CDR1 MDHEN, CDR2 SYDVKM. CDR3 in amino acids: CASSNLRGGYEQYF. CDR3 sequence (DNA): TGTGCCAGCAGTAACCTCAGGGGTGGCTACGAGCAGTACTTC.

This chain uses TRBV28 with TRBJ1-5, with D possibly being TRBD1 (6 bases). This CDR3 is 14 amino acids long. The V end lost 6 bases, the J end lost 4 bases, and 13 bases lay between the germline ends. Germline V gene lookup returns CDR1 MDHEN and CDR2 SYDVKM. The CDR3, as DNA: TGTGCCAGCAGATTGGTAGGGGGTAATCAGCCCCAGCATTTT. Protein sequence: CASRLVGGNQPQHF.

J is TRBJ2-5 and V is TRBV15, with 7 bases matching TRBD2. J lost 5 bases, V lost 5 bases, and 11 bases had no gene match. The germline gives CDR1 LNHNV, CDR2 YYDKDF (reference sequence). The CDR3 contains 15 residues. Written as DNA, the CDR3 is TGTGCCACCAGCGGCTCTAGCGGAGGTGGGGAGACCCAGTACTTC. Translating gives CATSGSSGGGETQYF.

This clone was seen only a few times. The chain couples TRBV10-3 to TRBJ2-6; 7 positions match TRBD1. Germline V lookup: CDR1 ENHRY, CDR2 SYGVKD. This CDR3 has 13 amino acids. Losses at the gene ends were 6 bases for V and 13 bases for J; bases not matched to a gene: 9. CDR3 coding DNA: TGTGCCATCAGCACAGGGGCCCGGGAAGTCCTGACTTTC. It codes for CAISTGAREVLTF.